This T cell receptor beta chain was captured in a study of blood T cell repertoires in COVID-19. Study in general: Collection of acute and convalescent COVID-19 samples took place in the United States, Italy and Spain. Sources were T cells, B-cell-depleted T cells, or PBMCs; the material itself was cDNA or gDNA.

Participant age was roughly 18 to 95 years, and participants resided in roughly 25 US areas. This clone appeared a single time. V lost 6 bases and J lost 3, with 14 bases in between. Germline CDR1 and CDR2: PRHDT and FYEKMQ (reference sequence). The CDR3 is made up of 14 amino acids. Method: immunoSEQ multiplex PCR; TCRdb's copy keeps in-frame clones and lacks some. The sample comprises 150,000 to 200,000 clones, roughly four fifths of which are singletons, and about 12% rests with the top ten. Specimen: PBMCs or T cells enriched from blood (not recorded which). V usage is TRBV13 and J usage is TRBJ2-5; D gene uncertain. This clonotype was obtained from a man in his forties who had recovered from COVID-19. In nucleotides, the CDR3 is TGTGCCAGCAGTTACGAGCGACGGAAAGAGACCCAGTACTTC. Amino acid sequence: CASSYERRKETQYF.